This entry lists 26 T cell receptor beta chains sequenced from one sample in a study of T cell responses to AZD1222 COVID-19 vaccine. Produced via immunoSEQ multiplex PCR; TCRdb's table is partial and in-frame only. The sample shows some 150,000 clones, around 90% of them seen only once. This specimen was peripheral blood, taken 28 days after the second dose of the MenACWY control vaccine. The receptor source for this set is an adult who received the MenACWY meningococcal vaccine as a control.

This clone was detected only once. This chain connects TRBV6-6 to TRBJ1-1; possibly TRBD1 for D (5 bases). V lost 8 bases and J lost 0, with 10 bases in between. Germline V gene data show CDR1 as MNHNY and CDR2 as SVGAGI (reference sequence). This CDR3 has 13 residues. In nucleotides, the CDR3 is TGTGCCAGCGGAAGACAGATGAACACTGAAGCTTTCTTT. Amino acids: CASGRQMNTEAFF.

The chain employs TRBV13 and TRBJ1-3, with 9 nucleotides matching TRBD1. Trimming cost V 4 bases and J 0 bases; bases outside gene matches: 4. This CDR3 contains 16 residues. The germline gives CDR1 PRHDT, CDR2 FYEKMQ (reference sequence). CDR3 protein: CASSSGTGLSGNTIYF. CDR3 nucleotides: TGTGCCAGCAGCTCGGGGACAGGGCTCTCTGGAAACACCATATATTTT.

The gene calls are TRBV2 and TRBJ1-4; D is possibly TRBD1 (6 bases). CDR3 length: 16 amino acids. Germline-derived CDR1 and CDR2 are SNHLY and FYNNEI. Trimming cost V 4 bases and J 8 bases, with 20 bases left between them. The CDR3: CASSGRSGAFNEKLFF. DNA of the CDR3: TGTGCCAGCAGTGGGAGGTCGGGGGCCTTTAACGAAAAACTGTTTTTT.

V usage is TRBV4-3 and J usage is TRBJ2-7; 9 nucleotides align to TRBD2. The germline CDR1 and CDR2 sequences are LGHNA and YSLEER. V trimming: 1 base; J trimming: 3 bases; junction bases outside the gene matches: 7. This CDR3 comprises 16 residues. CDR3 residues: CASSQGEASGDYEQYF. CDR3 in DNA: TGCGCCAGCAGCCAAGGGGAGGCTAGCGGGGACTACGAGCAGTACTTC.

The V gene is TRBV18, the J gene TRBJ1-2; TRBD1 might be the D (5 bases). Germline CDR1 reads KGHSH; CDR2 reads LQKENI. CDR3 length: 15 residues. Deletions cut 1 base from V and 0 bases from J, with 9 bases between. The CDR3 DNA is TGTGCCAGCTCACCACAGGGGCCAACTAACTATGGCTACACCTTC. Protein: CASSPQGPTNYGYTF.

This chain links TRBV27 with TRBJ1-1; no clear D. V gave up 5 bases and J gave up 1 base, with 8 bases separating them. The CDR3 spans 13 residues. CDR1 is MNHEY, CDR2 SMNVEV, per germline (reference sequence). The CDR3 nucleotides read TGTGCCAGCAGTCTACGACAGAACACTGAAGCTTTCTTT. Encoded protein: CASSLRQNTEAFF.

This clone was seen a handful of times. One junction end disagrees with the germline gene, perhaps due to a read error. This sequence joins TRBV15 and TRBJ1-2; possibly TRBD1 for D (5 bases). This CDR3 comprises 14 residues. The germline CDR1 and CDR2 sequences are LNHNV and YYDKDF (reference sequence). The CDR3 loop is CATSRGGTYYGYTF. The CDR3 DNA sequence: TGTGCCACCAGCAGAGGCGGGACCTACTACGGCTACACCTTC.

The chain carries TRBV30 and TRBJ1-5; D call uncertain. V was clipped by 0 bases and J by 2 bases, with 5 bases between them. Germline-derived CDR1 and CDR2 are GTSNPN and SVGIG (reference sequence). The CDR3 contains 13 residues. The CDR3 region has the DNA TGTGCCTGGAGTGTAAAGGGCAATCAGCCCCAGCATTTT. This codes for CAWSVKGNQPQHF.

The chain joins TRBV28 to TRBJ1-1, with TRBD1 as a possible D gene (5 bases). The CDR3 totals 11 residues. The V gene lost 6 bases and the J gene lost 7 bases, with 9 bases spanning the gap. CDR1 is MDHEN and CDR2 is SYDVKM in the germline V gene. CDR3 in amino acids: CASRSTGEAFF. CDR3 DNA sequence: TGTGCCAGCAGATCCACAGGTGAAGCTTTCTTT.

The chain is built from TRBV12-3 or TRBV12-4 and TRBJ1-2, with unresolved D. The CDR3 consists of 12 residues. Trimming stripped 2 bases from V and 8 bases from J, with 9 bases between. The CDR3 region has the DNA TGTGCCAGCAGTTTATACCAGGAGGGCTACACCTTC. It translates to CASSLYQEGYTF.

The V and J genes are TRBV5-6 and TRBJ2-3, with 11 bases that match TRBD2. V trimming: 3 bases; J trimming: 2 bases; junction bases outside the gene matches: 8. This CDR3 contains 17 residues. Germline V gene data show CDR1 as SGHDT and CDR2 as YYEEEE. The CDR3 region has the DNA TGTGCCAGCAGCTCAGTGGGACTAGCGGCGATCACAGATACGCAGTATTTT. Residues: CASSSVGLAAITDTQYF.

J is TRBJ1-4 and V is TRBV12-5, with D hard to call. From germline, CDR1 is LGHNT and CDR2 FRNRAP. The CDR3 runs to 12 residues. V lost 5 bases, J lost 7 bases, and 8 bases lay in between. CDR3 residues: CASGLLTEKLFF. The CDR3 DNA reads TGTGCTAGTGGTCTGCTAACTGAAAAACTGTTTTTT.

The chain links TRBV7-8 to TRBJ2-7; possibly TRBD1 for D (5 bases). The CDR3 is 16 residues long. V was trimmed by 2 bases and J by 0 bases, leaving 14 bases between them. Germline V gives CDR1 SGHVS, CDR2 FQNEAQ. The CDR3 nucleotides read TGTGCCAGCAGCTTATTCCAGGGCGCCCACTCCTACGAGCAGTACTTC. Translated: CASSLFQGAHSYEQYF.

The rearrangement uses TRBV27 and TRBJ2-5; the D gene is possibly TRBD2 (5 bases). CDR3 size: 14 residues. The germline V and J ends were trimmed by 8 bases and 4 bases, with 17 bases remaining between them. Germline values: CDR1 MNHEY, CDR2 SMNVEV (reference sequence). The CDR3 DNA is TGTGCCAGCCGTCCTTTGAGGGTACGAGAGACCCAGTACTTC. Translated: CASRPLRVRETQYF.

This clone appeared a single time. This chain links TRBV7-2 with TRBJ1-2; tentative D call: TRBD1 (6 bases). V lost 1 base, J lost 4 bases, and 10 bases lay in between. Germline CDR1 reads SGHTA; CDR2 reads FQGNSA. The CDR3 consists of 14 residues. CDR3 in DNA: TGTGCCAGCAGCTTAGATCAGGGGCCCTATGGCTACACCTTC. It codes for CASSLDQGPYGYTF.

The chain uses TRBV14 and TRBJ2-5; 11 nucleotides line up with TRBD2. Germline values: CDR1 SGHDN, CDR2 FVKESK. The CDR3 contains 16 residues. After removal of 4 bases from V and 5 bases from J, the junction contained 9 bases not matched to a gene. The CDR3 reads CASSPYSGRAGETQYF. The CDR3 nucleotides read TGTGCCAGCAGCCCTTATAGCGGGAGGGCCGGGGAGACCCAGTACTTC. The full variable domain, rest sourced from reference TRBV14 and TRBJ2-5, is EAGVTQFPSHSVIEKGQTVTLRCDPISGHDNLYWYRRVMGKEIKFLLHFVKESKQDESGMPNNRFLAERTGGTYSTLKVQPAELEDSGVYFCASSPYSGRAGETQYFGPGTRLLVL.

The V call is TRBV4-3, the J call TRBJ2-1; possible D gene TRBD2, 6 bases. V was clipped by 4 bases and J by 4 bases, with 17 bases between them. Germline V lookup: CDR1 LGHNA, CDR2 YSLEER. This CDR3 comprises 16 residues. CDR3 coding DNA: TGCGCCAGCAGCCCAGATACCCGGGGGAGATACAATGAGCAGTTCTTC. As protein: CASSPDTRGRYNEQFF.

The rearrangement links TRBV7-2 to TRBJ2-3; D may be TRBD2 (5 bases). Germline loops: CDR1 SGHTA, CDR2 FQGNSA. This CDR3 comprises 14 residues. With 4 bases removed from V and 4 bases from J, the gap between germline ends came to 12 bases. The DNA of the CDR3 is TGTGCCAGCAGCTCCCGTTCTAGCCCAGATACGCAGTATTTT. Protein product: CASSSRSSPDTQYF.

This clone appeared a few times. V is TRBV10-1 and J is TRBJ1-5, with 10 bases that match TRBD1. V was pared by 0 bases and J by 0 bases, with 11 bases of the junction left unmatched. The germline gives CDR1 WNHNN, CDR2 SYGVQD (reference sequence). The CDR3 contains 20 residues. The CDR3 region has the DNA TGCGCCAGCAGTGAGTCCGAAGATGGGACAGGGGATAATAGCAATCAGCCCCAGCATTTT. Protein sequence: CASSESEDGTGDNSNQPQHF.

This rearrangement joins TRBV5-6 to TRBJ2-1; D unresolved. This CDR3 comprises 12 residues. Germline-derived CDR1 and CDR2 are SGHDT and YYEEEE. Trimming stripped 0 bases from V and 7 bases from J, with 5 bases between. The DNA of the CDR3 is TGTGCCAGCAGCTTGGACAGAAATGAGCAGTTCTTC. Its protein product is CASSLDRNEQFF.

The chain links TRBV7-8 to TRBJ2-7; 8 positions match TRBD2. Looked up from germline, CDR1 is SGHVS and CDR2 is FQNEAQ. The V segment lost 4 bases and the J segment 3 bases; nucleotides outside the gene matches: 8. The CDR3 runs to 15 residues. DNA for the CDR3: TGTGCCAGCAGCTCCTTAGCGGGACCTATCTACGAGCAGTACTTC. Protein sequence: CASSSLAGPIYEQYF.

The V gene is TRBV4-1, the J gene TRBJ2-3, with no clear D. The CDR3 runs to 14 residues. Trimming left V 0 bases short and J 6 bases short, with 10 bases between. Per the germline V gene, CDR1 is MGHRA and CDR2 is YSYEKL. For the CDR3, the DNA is TGCGCCAGCAGCCAAGAAGTTAGGAGCGATACGCAGTATTTT. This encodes CASSQEVRSDTQYF.

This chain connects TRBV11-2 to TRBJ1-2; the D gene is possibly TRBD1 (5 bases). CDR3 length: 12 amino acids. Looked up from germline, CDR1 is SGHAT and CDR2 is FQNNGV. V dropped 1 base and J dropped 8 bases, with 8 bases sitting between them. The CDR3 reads CASSLGGGGYTF. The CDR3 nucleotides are TGTGCCAGCAGCTTAGGTGGGGGAGGCTACACCTTC.

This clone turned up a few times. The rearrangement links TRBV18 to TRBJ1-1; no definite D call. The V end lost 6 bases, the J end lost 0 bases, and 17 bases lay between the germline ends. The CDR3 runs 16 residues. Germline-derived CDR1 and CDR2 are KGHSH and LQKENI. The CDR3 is CASSRNSLGMNTEAFF. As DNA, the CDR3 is TGTGCCAGCTCGCGTAACTCCCTGGGGATGAACACTGAAGCTTTCTTT.

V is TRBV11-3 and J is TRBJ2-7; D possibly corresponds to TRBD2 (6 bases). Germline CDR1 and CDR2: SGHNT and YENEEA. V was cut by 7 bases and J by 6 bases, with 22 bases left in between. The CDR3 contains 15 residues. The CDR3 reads CASTRGGQGILEQYF. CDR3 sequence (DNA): TGTGCCAGCACCCGGGGAGGACAAGGAATTCTCGAGCAGTACTTC.

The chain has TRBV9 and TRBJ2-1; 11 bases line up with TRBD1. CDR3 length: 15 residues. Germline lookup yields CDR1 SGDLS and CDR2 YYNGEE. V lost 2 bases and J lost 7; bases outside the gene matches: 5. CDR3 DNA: TGTGCCAGCAGCGTCGGACAGGGGGCTACTAATGAGCAGTTCTTC. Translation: CASSVGQGATNEQFF.